This T cell receptor (beta chain) was identified during a study of cytomegalovirus exposure and HLA in healthy donors. Study outcomes and limitations: The study recorded some 160 TCR beta chains that were cytomegalovirus-associated.

The primer mix had 60 Vbeta and 13 Jbeta primers. Generated by immunoSEQ multiplex PCR, the TCRdb table keeps only in-frame clones and is missing some. This table has approximately 300,000 clones, over 70% appearing once. The CDR3 has 12 amino acids. CDR1 and CDR2 from the germline V gene are SQVTM and ANQGSEA. About this clone: Its antigen is not identified.

This receptor was obtained from a girl aged 2 to 9 in good health and CMV-seronegative. The chain recombines TRBV29-1 with TRBJ2-3; D may be TRBD2 (5 bases). Sample: PBMCs. This CDR3 is CSASTRPDTQYF. CDR3 in DNA: TGCAGTGCCAGCACTAGGCCGGATACGCAGTATTTT.